This T cell receptor (beta chain) was recorded in a study of blood T cell repertoires in COVID-19 (TCRdb year 2020). For the study in its entirety: Samples from collaborators originated in the United States, Italy and Spain and spanned both the acute and convalescent phases of COVID-19. Sample metadata almost always included a de-identified subject ID, COVID-19 status, age in years and sex. Where HLA class I and class II types were available, the types were taken from metadata supplied by the sample provider, not from assay-based typing. Samples were obtained from the ongoing ImmuneRACE study (first 160 participants) and from 1,200 or so subjects provided by 6 global collaborators. A freely available public database, intended as a resource for researchers studying the immune response to SARS-CoV-2, is where the repertoires were released. The material from the prospective study consisted of cDNA or gDNA derived from T cells, B-cell-depleted T cells, or PBMCs. Deeply sampled blood TCRbeta repertoires from subjects exposed to, actively infected with, or recovered from COVID-19 were included in the dataset. The investigation overall reported the following: The amount of clinical and demographic metadata varied by source and participant and was provided uncurated.

V was cut back by 5 bases and J by 7 bases, leaving a gap of 17 bases between them. The CDR3, from cysteine to phenylalanine, totals 15 residues. The only DNA kept is the CDR3, 45 bases in frame from the first base. Sequences LNHDA (CDR1) and SQIVND (CDR2) are obtained from the germline V gene (reference sequence). About this clone itself: Its antigen remains undetermined. Qualities for individual bases were not recorded, and no much larger clone is one base off.

The immunoSEQ Assay, a bias-controlled multiplex PCR, was used to amplify TCRbeta CDR3 regions from genomic DNA. Turning to the authors' computational methods: The number of nucleated cells in each sample was estimated from the amplification of reference gene primers within the assay. To quantify the absolute abundance of each unique TCRbeta CDR3 rearrangement, sequence reads were collapsed and filtered. For each sample, productive Simpson clonality was calculated by taking the square root of Simpson's diversity index across productive rearrangements. TCRdb holds this immuneACCESS table with in-frame rearrangements only. Some clones are missing; in checked studies, unresolved V genes explain under half, and the rest has no known cause. V, J and clone size were drawn from that table, and D and trimming were deduced from the DNA. Here the sample has roughly 340,000 clones; 88% occur a single time. The biggest ten clones account for roughly 6.6% of the sample.

One collaborating source in Seattle enrolled patients during active infection and followed them longitudinally through the course of disease. Each collaborating institution followed its own protocols to collect whole blood in K2EDTA tubes. For TCRbeta analysis, collaborators shipped samples as frozen whole blood, isolated PBMCs, or DNA extracted from either of those sample types. The sequencing input was peripheral blood. The chain links TRBV19 with TRBJ1-4; a tentative D call is TRBD1 (6 bases match). This clonotype was sampled from a woman between 70 and 85 years old with COVID-19, enrolled during active disease. The DNA reads as follows: TGTGCCAGTAGTTTTGCCGGCCAGGGGACTGAAAAACTGTTTTTT. It specifies CASSFAGQGTEKLFF. Extended through the reference TRBV19 and TRBJ1-4 proteins, this CDR3 yields the full variable domain: DGGITQSPKYLFRKEGQNVTLSCEQNLNHDAMYWYRQDPGQGLRLIYYSQIVNDFQKGDIAEGYSVSREKKESFPLTVTSAQKNPTAFYLCASSFAGQGTEKLFFGSGTQLSVL.